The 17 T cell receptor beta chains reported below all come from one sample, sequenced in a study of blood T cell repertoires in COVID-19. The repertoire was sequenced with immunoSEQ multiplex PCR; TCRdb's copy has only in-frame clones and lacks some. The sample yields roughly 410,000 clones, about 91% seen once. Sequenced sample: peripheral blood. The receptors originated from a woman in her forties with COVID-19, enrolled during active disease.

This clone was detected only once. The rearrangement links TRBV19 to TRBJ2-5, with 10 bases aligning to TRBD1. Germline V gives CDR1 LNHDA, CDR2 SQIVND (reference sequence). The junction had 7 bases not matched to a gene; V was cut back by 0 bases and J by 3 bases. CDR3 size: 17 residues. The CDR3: CASSIDPPGQGKETQYF. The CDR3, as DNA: TGTGCCAGTAGTATAGATCCCCCGGGACAGGGGAAAGAGACCCAGTACTTC.

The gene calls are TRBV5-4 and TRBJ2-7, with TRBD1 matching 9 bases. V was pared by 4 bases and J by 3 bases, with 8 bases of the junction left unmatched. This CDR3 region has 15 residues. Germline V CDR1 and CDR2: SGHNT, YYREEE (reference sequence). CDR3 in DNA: TGTGCCAGCAGCCCCGGACAGGGGCTGAACTACGAGCAGTACTTC. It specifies CASSPGQGLNYEQYF.

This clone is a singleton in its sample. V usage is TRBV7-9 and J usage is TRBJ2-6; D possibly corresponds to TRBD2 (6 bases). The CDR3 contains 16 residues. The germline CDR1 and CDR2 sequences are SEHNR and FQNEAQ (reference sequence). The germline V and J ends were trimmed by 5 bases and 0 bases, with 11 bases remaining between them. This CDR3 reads CASSSGLSSGANVLTF. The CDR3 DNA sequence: TGTGCCAGCAGCAGCGGGTTGAGCTCTGGGGCCAACGTCCTGACTTTC.

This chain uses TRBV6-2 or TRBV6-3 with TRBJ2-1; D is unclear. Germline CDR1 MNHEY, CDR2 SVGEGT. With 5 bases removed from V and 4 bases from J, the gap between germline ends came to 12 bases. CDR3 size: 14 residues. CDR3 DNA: TGTGCCAGCAGTCCGTTCGACGGGTACAATGAGCAGTTCTTC. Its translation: CASSPFDGYNEQFF.

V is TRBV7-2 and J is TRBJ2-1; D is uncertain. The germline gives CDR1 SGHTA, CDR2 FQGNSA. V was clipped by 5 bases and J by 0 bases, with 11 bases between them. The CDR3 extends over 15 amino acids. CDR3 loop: CASSHNMNSYNEQFF. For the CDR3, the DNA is TGTGCCAGCAGCCACAACATGAACTCCTACAATGAGCAGTTCTTC.

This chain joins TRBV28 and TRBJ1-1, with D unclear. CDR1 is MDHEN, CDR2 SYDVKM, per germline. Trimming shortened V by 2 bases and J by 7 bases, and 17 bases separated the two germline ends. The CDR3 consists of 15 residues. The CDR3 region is CASSLGHQVLGEAFF. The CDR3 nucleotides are TGTGCCAGCAGTTTAGGCCACCAGGTATTGGGTGAAGCTTTCTTT.

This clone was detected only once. CDR3 DNA: TGTGCCAGCAGTTTGCCCGGGAGGCTGGGTGGCTACACCTTC. This gives the protein CASSLPGRLGGYTF. The V and J genes are TRBV28 and TRBJ1-2, with D uncertain. The CDR3 spans 14 residues. Trimming left V 3 bases short and J 7 bases short, with 15 bases between. The germline V gene has CDR1 MDHEN and CDR2 SYDVKM.

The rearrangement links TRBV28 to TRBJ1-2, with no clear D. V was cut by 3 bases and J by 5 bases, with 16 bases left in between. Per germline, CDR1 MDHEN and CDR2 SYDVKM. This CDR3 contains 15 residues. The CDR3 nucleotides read TGTGCCAGCAGTTTCCGGTCGGCAGGCTCATATGGCTACACCTTC. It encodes CASSFRSAGSYGYTF.

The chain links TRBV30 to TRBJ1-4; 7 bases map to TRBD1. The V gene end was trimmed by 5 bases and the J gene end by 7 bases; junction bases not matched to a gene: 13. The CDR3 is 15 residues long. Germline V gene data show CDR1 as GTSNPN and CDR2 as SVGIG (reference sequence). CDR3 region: CAWRTKGQLSEKLFF. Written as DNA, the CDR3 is TGTGCCTGGCGGACCAAGGGACAGTTGAGTGAAAAACTGTTTTTT.

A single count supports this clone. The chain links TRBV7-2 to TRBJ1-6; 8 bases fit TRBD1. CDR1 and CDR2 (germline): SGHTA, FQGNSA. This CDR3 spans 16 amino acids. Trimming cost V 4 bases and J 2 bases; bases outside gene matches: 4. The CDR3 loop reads CASSSWTGTYNSPLHF. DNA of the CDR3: TGTGCCAGCAGCTCTTGGACAGGGACCTATAATTCACCCCTCCACTTT. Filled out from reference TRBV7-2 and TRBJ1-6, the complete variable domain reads GAGVSQSPSNKVTEKGKDVELRCDPISGHTALYWYRQSLGQGLEFLIYFQGNSAPDKSGLPSDRFSAERTGGSVSTLTIQRTQQEDSAVYLCASSSWTGTYNSPLHFGNGTRLTVT.

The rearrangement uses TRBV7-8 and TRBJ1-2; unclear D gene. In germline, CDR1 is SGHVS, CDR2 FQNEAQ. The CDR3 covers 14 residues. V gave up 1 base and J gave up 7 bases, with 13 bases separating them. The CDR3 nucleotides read TGTGCCAGCAGCTTAGGGGCAGTTCCTATTGGCTACACCTTC. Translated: CASSLGAVPIGYTF.

CDR3 sequence (DNA): TGTGCCAGCAGTTTCCCCGGGGGTTATTTTGAAAAACTGTTTTTT. It codes for CASSFPGGYFEKLFF. V and J are TRBV28 and TRBJ1-4, with D tentatively TRBD1 (5 bases). CDR1 is MDHEN and CDR2 is SYDVKM in the germline V gene. V lost 3 bases and J 7 bases, leaving 15 bases between the germline ends. CDR3 length equals 15 residues.

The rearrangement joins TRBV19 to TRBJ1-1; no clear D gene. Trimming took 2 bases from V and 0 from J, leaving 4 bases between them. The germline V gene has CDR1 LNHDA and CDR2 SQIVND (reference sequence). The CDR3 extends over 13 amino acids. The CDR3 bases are TGTGCCAGTAGTATAATCGTGAACACTGAAGCTTTCTTT. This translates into CASSIIVNTEAFF. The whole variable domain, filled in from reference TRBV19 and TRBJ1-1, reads DGGITQSPKYLFRKEGQNVTLSCEQNLNHDAMYWYRQDPGQGLRLIYYSQIVNDFQKGDIAEGYSVSREKKESFPLTVTSAQKNPTAFYLCASSIIVNTEAFFGQGTRLTVV.

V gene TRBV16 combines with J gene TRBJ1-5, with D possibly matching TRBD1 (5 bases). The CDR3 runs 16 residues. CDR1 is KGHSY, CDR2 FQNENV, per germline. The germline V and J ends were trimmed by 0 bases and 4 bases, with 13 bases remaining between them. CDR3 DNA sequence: TGTGCCAGCAGCCAATCAGGCGGGGGAGGGAATCAGCCCCAGCATTTT. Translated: CASSQSGGGGNQPQHF.

CDR3 residues: CASSLRQGRTNEKLFF. CDR3 DNA: TGTGCCAGCAGCTTAAGACAGGGGAGAACTAATGAAAAACTGTTTTTT. The chain is built from TRBV7-2 and TRBJ1-4, with 8 positions matching TRBD1. Germline CDR1 SGHTA, CDR2 FQGNSA. The CDR3 totals 16 residues. Unmatched junction bases numbered 3, after V lost 2 bases and J lost 1 base.

CDR3 nucleotides: TGTGCCAGCAGTTACAGACAGGCCCGGGGAGAGACCCAGTACTTC. As protein: CASSYRQARGETQYF. This rearrangement joins TRBV6-5 to TRBJ2-5; TRBD1 is a possible D gene (6 bases). This CDR3 spans 15 amino acids. V dropped 2 bases and J dropped 4 bases, with 14 bases sitting between them. The germline gives CDR1 MNHEY, CDR2 SVGAGI.

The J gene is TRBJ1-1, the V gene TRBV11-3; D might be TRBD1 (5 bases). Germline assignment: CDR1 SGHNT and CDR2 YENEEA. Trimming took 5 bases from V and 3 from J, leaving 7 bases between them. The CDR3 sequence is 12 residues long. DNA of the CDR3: TGTGCCAGCAGCGGGGGGGACACTGAAGCTTTCTTT. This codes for CASSGGDTEAFF.